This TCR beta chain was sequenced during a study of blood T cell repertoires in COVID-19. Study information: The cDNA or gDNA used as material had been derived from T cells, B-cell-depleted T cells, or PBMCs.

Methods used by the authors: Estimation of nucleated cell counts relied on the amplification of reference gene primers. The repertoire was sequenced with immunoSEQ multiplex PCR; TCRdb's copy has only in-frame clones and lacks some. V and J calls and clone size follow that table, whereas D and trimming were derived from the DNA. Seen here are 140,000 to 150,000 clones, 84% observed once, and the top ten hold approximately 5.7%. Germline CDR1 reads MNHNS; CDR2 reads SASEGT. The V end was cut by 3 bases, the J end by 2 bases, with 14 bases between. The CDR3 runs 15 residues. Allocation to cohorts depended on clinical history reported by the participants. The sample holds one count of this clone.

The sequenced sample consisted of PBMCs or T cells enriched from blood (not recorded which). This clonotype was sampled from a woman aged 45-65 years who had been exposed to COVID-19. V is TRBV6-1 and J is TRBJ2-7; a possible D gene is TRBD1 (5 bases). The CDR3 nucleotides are TGTGCCAGCAGTGATTGGGGCAGGGCCCCCTACGAGCAGTACTTC. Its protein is CASSDWGRAPYEQYF.